The rows below give T cell receptor beta chains drawn from one sample of a study of CD8+CD57+ T cells in acquired aplastic anemia. Using its own MiXCR run on the reads, TCRdb lists one record per CDR3 protein. The sample gives around 17,000 distinct CDR3 sequences, about 40% of which show up once; about 86% is in the top ten. What was sequenced was CD8+CD57+ T cells sorted from PBMCs. These receptors came from a human donor with aplastic anemia. The CDR3 runs from the conserved cysteine through the conserved F or W. A D gene is named only where the DNA matches it firmly. Size is omitted from some rows. Given values are once, few, many or a class for expanded clones.

D gene | clone size | J gene | CDR3 length | V gene | CDR3 DNA | CDR3 protein
TRBD2 | . | TRBJ2-7 | 13 | TRBV25-1 | TGTGCCGGGACTAGCGGGGGAGCCTACGAGCAGTACTTC | CAGTSGGAYEQYF
. | many | TRBJ2-5 | 11 | TRBV7-6 | TGTGCCAGCAGCACAGGAGAGACCCAGTACTTC | CASSTGETQYF
TRBD1 | few | TRBJ2-1 | 14 | TRBV6-1 | TGTGCCAGCAGCGGACAGGGGGCCGCCAATGAGCAGTTCTTC | CASSGQGAANEQFF
. | . | TRBJ1-1 | 14 | TRBV19 | TGTGCCAGTAGTACGCTAACTAAAGTGGCTGAAGCTTTCTTT | CASSTLTKVAEAFF
. | . | TRBJ2-3 | 15 | TRBV5-6 | TGTGCCAGCAGCTCCGAGCGGACCCTATACAAGGAGCAGTATTTT | CASSSERTLYKEQYF
. | few | TRBJ2-1 | 13 | TRBV20-1 | TGCAGTGCTACTCTGGGGGTCGGGACAGAGCAGTTCTTC | CSATLGVGTEQFF
. | many | TRBJ1-1 | 13 | TRBV7-6 | TGTGCCAGCAGCAAAAGGGAGAACACTGAAGCTTTCTTT | CASSKRENTEAFF
. | . | TRBJ1-4 | 15 | TRBV20-1 | TGCAGTGCTCACGGGGGGGATGCGACTAATGAAAAACCGTTTTTT | CSAHGGDATNEKPFF
. | . | TRBJ1-1 | 13 | TRBV5-1 | TGCGCCAGCAGACGACAGGAGAACACTGAAGCTTTCTTT | CASRRQENTEAFF
TRBD2 | . | TRBJ2-7 | 15 | TRBV6-5 | TGTGCCAGCAGTTACTCTAGCGGGAGCTCCTACGAGCAGTACTTC | CASSYSSGSSYEQYF
. | many | TRBJ1-1 | 16 | TRBV2 | TGTGCCAGCAGTCCCCCCTTGTTACAGACCAACACTGAAGCTTTCTTT | CASSPPLLQTNTEAFF
. | . | TRBJ2-1 | 12 | TRBV29-1 | TGCAGCCCACCGGGCTCCTACAATGAGCAGTTCTTC | CSPPGSYNEQFF
. | many | TRBJ1-3 | 14 | TRBV2 | TGTGCCAGCAGTGGAATGACAGGAGGGAACACCATATATTTT | CASSGMTGGNTIYF
. | . | TRBJ2-1 | 16 | TRBV15 | TGTGCCACCAGCAGCTCAGACCGGGGGCTCCACAATGAGCAGTTCTTC | CATSSSDRGLHNEQFF
. | . | TRBJ1-4 | 16 | TRBV20-1 | TGCAGTGCTACCGGGCCTTATACTGCAACTAATGAAAAACTGTTTTTT | CSATGPYTATNEKLFF
TRBD2 | . | TRBJ2-4 | 19 | TRBV10-1 | TGCGCCAGCAGTGGGGCCGAAGTGCTAGCGGGATTAGCCAAAAGCATTCAGTACTTC | CASSGAEVLAGLAKSIQYF
. | . | TRBJ2-3 | 12 | TRBV29-1 | TGCAGCGTTGTACAGATTTCAGATACGCAGTATTTT | CSVVQISDTQYF
. | many | TRBJ2-7 | 14 | TRBV14 | TGTGCCAGCAGCCCCACAAAGGCGGGCACTATGTGGCACTTC | CASSPTKAGTMWHF
. | . | TRBJ1-3 | 14 | TRBV19 | TGTGCCAGTAGTGTCAGGGAAGGTGGAAACACCATGTATTTT | CASSVREGGNTMYF
TRBD2 | many | TRBJ2-5 | 15 | TRBV6-2/TRBV6-3 | TGTGCCAGCAGTTATGGGACTAGCGGCCAAGAGACCCAGTACTTC | CASSYGTSGQETQYF
. | . | TRBJ1-5 | 14 | TRBV6-1 | TGTGCCAGCACTCAGACAGATAGCAATCAGCCCCAGCATTTT | CASTQTDSNQPQHF
. | . | TRBJ1-4 | 14 | TRBV19 | TGTGCCAGTAGTATCCGCGCAACTAATGAAAAACTGTTTTTT | CASSIRATNEKLFF
. | few | TRBJ2-7 | 14 | TRBV6-1 | TGTGCCAGCAGTGACGGACAGAGCTCCTACGAGCAGTACTTC | CASSDGQSSYEQYF
TRBD1 | . | TRBJ2-1 | 19 | TRBV10-3 | TGTGCCATCAGCGAAGTAAGCTCCAGGTCGGGACAGGGGTTGAATGAGCAGTTCTTC | CAISEVSSRSGQGLNEQFF
. | . | TRBJ2-3 | 15 | TRBV12-5 | TGTGCTAGTGGTTTGACAGGCACAGGCACAGATACGCAGTATTTT | CASGLTGTGTDTQYF
TRBD1 | . | TRBJ2-7 | 11 | TRBV20-1 | TGCAGTGCTATGACAGGGTCCGAGCAGTACTTC | CSAMTGSEQYF
. | . | TRBJ2-2 | 14 | TRBV9 | TGTGCCAGCAGCGTACAGATTAACACCGGGGAGCTGTTTTTT | CASSVQINTGELFF
. | . | TRBJ2-1 | 12 | TRBV7-9 | TGTGCCAGCAGCTTAATAGGGAATGAGCAGTTCTTC | CASSLIGNEQFF
. | . | TRBJ2-7 | 14 | TRBV5-1 | TGCGCCAGCAGCTTTCAGGGGAGCTCCTACGAGCAGTACTTC | CASSFQGSSYEQYF
. | many | TRBJ1-2 | 13 | TRBV5-6 | TGTGCCAGCAGCTTATTTCACGGCGAGGGCTACACCTTC | CASSLFHGEGYTF
. | many | TRBJ2-7 | 13 | TRBV19 | TGTGCCAGTAGTATAGTGGCGTGGGCCGAGCAGTACTTC | CASSIVAWAEQYF
. | . | TRBJ2-1 | 15 | TRBV7-7 | TGTGCCAGCAGCTTGGCCGGACAGAACTACAATGAGCAGTTCTTC | CASSLAGQNYNEQFF
. | many | TRBJ1-5 | 13 | TRBV9 | TGTGCCAGCAGCGTAGGGTCGAATCAGCCCCAGCATTTT | CASSVGSNQPQHF
TRBD2 | . | TRBJ2-3 | 14 | TRBV7-7 | TGTGCTAGCAGCTCGACTAGCGGGGCAGATACGCAGTATTTT | CASSSTSGADTQYF
. | few | TRBJ2-7 | 15 | TRBV7-9 | TGTGCCAGCAGCCCAGGAGGGGGGCCTCACTACGAGCAGTACTTC | CASSPGGGPHYEQYF
TRBD1 | . | TRBJ2-7 | 15 | TRBV20-1 | TGCAGTGCTAGAGATCACGGGACAGTTAGCTACGAGCAGTACTTC | CSARDHGTVSYEQYF
TRBD1 | . | TRBJ2-2 | 17 | TRBV25-1 | TGTGCCAGCAGTGAATGGGGTCGGGACAGGAGGACCGGGGAGCTGTTTTTT | CASSEWGRDRRTGELFF
TRBD1 | . | TRBJ2-3 | 16 | TRBV5-1 | TGCGCCAGCAGCTTACGGGGACAGGGGTTCACAGATACGCAGTATTTT | CASSLRGQGFTDTQYF
. | once | TRBJ2-5 | 18 | TRBV10-2 | TGCGCCAGCAATGAGCCTCAATCTTTCCGGGACTCCCAAGAGACCCAGTACTTC | CASNEPQSFRDSQETQYF
TRBD1 | . | TRBJ2-7 | 16 | TRBV5-6 | TGTGCCAGCAGCTTGAGGGGGACAGGGGTGGCCTACGAGCAGTACTTC | CASSLRGTGVAYEQYF
. | few | TRBJ2-2 | 14 | TRBV11-3 | TGTGCCAGCAGCTTAGAGGGAGTTCCCGGGGAGCTGTTTTTT | CASSLEGVPGELFF
. | few | TRBJ2-3 | 16 | TRBV13 | TGTGCCAGCAGCTTAGCCAGGGGTCACCTCACAGATACGCAGTATTTT | CASSLARGHLTDTQYF
. | many | TRBJ1-6 | 14 | TRBV9 | TGTGCCAGCAGCGTTCAGGTTCACAATTCACCCCTCCACTTT | CASSVQVHNSPLHF
TRBD1 | . | TRBJ2-1 | 13 | TRBV15 | TGTGCCACCACGGGACAGGGGTTGAATGAGCAGTTCTTC | CATTGQGLNEQFF
TRBD2 | . | TRBJ2-3 | 16 | TRBV20-1 | TGCAGTGCTAGATCCGGGGTAGCGGGGGGCACAGATACGCAGTATTTT | CSARSGVAGGTDTQYF